A selection of T cell receptor beta chains follows, all from one sample in a study of CD8+CD57+ T cells in acquired aplastic anemia. TCRdb passed the reads through MiXCR, listing each CDR3 protein once. The sample includes approximately 220,000 distinct CDR3 sequences, approximately 51% of them seen just once. Material for sequencing was sorted CD4+, CD8+, or CD8+CD57+ T cells (not recorded which) from PBMCs. These receptors were taken from a human donor with aplastic anemia. Both conserved end residues are part of each CDR3. D genes are given only for firm matches. Part of the rows lack a size; the others show once, few, many or a class for expanded clones.

CDR3aa	CDR3nt	d_gene	v_gene	abundance	j_gene
CASSLGPSQGVVGSPLHF	TGTGCCAGCAGCTTAGGTCCCTCGCAGGGGGTAGTAGGTTCACCCCTCCACTTT	TRBD1	TRBV7-6	few	TRBJ1-6
CSARGSSGGVYNEQFF	TGCAGTGCTAGGGGGTCTAGCGGGGGTGTCTACAATGAGCAGTTCTTC	TRBD2	TRBV20-1	-	TRBJ2-1
CASSSPAADTQYF	TGTGCCAGCAGCTCCCCAGCGGCAGATACGCAGTATTTT	-	TRBV5-8	many	TRBJ2-3
CASSLERQEILFF	TGTGCCAGCAGCTTAGAGAGACAGGAAATACTGTTTTTT	-	TRBV11-2	-	TRBJ1-4
CATRDPRAEKLFF	TGTGCCACCAGGGACCCCCGAGCCGAAAAACTGTTTTTT	-	TRBV19	many	TRBJ1-4
CASSFSGGATYEQYF	TGTGCCAGCAGTTTTAGCGGGGGCGCGACCTACGAGCAGTACTTC	TRBD2	TRBV6-5	many	TRBJ2-7
CSARDYRATYSYEQYF	TGCAGTGCTAGAGATTACCGAGCCACCTACTCCTACGAGCAGTACTTC	-	TRBV20-1	many	TRBJ2-7
CSVAGQRVYEQYF	TGCAGCGTTGCGGGACAGCGAGTCTACGAGCAGTACTTC	TRBD1	TRBV29-1	few	TRBJ2-7
CASSDVLSSYNEQFF	TGTGCCAGCTCGGACGTCCTCAGCTCCTACAATGAGCAGTTCTTC	-	TRBV5-8	many	TRBJ2-1
CASSSDHSYEQYF	TGTGCCAGCAGCTCGGACCACTCCTACGAGCAGTACTTC	-	TRBV11-2	many	TRBJ2-7
CASSASGVREQYF	TGTGCCAGCAGTGCCTCAGGAGTTCGCGAGCAGTACTTC	-	TRBV6-5	many	TRBJ2-7
CASSAQGGASGYTF	TGTGCCAGCTCCGCCCAGGGGGGCGCGAGCGGCTACACCTTC	TRBD1	TRBV18	-	TRBJ1-2
CASSLPNSEDTQYF	TGTGCCAGCAGCTTGCCCAATAGCGAAGATACGCAGTATTTT	-	TRBV5-4	few	TRBJ2-3
CASSLFIGSNEQFF	TGCGCCAGCAGCTTGTTTATCGGTTCCAATGAGCAGTTCTTC	-	TRBV5-1	many	TRBJ2-1
CSARVFDNEQFF	TGCAGTGCTAGGGTTTTTGACAATGAGCAGTTCTTC	-	TRBV20-1	-	TRBJ2-1
CATSPDSSNYGYTF	TGTGCCACCAGCCCGGACTCCTCGAACTATGGCTACACCTTC	-	TRBV15	-	TRBJ1-2
CASSAQGAAETQYF	TGTGCCAGCAGCGCCCAGGGGGCGGCGGAGACCCAGTACTTC	TRBD1	TRBV9	many	TRBJ2-5
CASKEVANTGELFF	TGCGCCAGCAAGGAGGTGGCGAATACCGGGGAGCTGTTTTTT	-	TRBV5-1	many	TRBJ2-2
CASGPGMITDTQYF	TGTGCTAGTGGTCCCGGGATGATCACAGATACGCAGTATTTT	-	TRBV12-5	many	TRBJ2-3
CASRKDSNNQPQHF	TGTGCCAGCAGGAAGGACAGTAACAATCAGCCCCAGCATTTT	-	TRBV2	many	TRBJ1-5
CASSFRDREAYTF	TGTGCCAGTAGTTTCCGGGACAGGGAGGCCTACACCTTC	TRBD1	TRBV19	-	TRBJ1-2
CASSPRGRADTQYF	TGTGCCAGCAGCCCCCGGGGGAGGGCAGATACGCAGTATTTT	TRBD2	TRBV25-1	-	TRBJ2-3
CASSPQGDTEAFF	TGCGCCAGCAGTCCTCAGGGAGACACTGAAGCTTTCTTT	-	TRBV7-9	many	TRBJ1-1
CASSIDPASYEQYF	TGTGCCAGTAGTATAGATCCGGCCAGCTACGAGCAGTACTTC	-	TRBV19	-	TRBJ2-7
CASSEEGPEAQHF	TGTGCCAGCAGTGAAGAGGGCCCGGAGGCCCAGCATTTT	-	TRBV6-1	many	TRBJ1-5
CASSYANEKLFF	TGTGCCAGCAGTTATGCTAATGAAAAACTGTTTTTT	-	TRBV12-3/TRBV12-4	many	TRBJ1-4
CASSYGTGTNSPLHF	TGCGCCAGCAGCTACGGGACAGGGACTAATTCACCCCTCCACTTT	TRBD1	TRBV5-1	-	TRBJ1-6
CATSRDSYASGGNGETQYF	TGTGCCACCAGCAGAGATTCTTATGCTAGCGGGGGTAACGGGGAGACCCAGTACTTC	TRBD2	TRBV15	-	TRBJ2-5
CSARFPGRNTEAFF	TGCAGTGCTAGATTTCCGGGCAGGAACACTGAAGCTTTCTTT	-	TRBV20-1	few	TRBJ1-1
CASSGQTNSNQPQHF	TGTGCCAGCAGCGGACAGACAAATAGCAATCAGCCCCAGCATTTT	-	TRBV7-2	-	TRBJ1-5
CASSWTSGGRAQYF	TGTGCCAGCAGCTGGACTAGCGGGGGGCGGGCCCAGTACTTC	TRBD2	TRBV5-4	-	TRBJ2-5
CASSDRPGDSPLHF	TGTGCCAGCAGCGACAGGCCTGGCGATTCACCCCTCCACTTT	-	TRBV5-6	many	TRBJ1-6
CASGGGAGYGYTF	TGTGCCAGCGGGGGAGGGGCGGGCTATGGCTACACCTTC	-	TRBV27	many	TRBJ1-2
CASSQQGGVVSYEQYF	TGTGCCAGTAGTCAACAGGGGGGGGTCGTCTCCTACGAGCAGTACTTC	-	TRBV19	-	TRBJ2-7
CASSVGAGGYMYF	TGTGCCAGCAGCGTAGGGGCAGGGGGATATATGTACTTC	TRBD1	TRBV11-1	few	TRBJ2-7